Listed below are T cell receptor beta chains from one sample, sequenced in a study of persistence of HIV-infected CD4 T cells. Their antigens are not known. Profiling relied on immunoSEQ multiplex PCR, and the TCRdb table lists in-frame clones only, not all of them. The sample includes under 25,000 clones, around two thirds of them seen just once. The specimen comprised CD4+ T cells sorted from PBMCs after approximately 19-hour stimulation, sampled from a patient who received antiretroviral therapy. These receptors came from an adult man with HIV who was CMV-seropositive. Both conserved end residues are part of each CDR3. A D gene is named only where the DNA matches it firmly.

>TRBD1|TRBV7-3
CASSLQGLITDTQYF
>TRBD2|TRBV29-1
CSVDSGGEPLRGQYF
>NA|TRBV21-1
CASIRIGGYSRNTEAFF
>NA|TRBV24-1
CATSDPGRGAYEQYF
>NA|TRBV5-5
CASSFQETQYF
>NA|TRBV28
CASSRGGTGTDTQYF
>NA|TRBV2
CASSKSGKSSSGANVLTF
>NA|TRBV18
CASSPLGGVETQYF
>TRBD1|TRBV5-1
CASSFEWTGNTGELFF
>TRBD2|TRBV10-2
CASSSGLAGSLEQYF